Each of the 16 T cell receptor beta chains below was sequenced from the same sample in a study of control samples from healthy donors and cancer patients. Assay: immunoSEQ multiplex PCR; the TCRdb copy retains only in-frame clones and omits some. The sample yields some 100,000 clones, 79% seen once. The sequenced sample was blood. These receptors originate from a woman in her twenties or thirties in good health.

The CDR3 region has the DNA TGTGCCAGCAGTGTCCTCGGAGGGGGCTCACATGGCTACACCTTC. Amino acid sequence: CASSVLGGGSHGYTF. The chain combines TRBV2 with TRBJ1-2, with TRBD1 matching over 7 bases. This CDR3 spans 15 amino acids. V was pared by 4 bases and J by 6 bases, with 11 bases of the junction left unmatched. Germline V gene lookup returns CDR1 SNHLY and CDR2 FYNNEI.

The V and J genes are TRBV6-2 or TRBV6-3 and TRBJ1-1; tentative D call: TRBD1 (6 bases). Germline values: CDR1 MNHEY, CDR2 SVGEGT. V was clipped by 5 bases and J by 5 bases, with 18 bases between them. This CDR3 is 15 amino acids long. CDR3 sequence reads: CASSPRRGQWTEAFF. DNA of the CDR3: TGTGCCAGCAGTCCCAGGCGGGGGCAATGGACTGAAGCTTTCTTT.

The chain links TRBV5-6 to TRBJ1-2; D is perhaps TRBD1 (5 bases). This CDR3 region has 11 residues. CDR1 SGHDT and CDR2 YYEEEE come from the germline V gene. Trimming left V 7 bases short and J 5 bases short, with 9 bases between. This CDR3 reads CASWDLYGYTF. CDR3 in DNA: TGTGCCAGCTGGGACCTGTATGGCTACACCTTC.

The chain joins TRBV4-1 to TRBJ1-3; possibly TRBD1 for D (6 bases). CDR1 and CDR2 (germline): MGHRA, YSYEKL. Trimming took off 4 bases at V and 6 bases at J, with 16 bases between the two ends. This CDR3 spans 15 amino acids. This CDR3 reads CASSRVGQPQNTIYF. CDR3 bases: TGCGCCAGCAGCCGGGTGGGACAACCCCAAAACACCATATATTTT.

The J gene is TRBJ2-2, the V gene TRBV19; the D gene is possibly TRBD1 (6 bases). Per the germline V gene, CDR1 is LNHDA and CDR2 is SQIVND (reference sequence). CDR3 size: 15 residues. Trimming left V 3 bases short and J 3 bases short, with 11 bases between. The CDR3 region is CASSIRGKDTGELFF. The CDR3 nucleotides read TGTGCCAGTAGTATCAGGGGTAAGGACACCGGGGAGCTGTTTTTT.

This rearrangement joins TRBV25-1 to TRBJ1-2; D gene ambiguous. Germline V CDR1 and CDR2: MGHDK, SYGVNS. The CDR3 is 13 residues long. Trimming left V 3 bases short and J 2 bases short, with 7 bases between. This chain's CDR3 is CASSEAGNYGYTF. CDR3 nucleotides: TGTGCCAGCAGTGAGGCGGGGAACTATGGCTACACCTTC.

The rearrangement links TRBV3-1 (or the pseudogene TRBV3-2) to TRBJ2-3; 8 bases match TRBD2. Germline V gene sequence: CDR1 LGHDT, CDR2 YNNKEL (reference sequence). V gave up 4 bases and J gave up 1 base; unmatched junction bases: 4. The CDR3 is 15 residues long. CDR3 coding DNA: TGTGCCAGCAGCCCCCCCGGGGGGGGCACAGATACGCAGTATTTT. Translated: CASSPPGGGTDTQYF.

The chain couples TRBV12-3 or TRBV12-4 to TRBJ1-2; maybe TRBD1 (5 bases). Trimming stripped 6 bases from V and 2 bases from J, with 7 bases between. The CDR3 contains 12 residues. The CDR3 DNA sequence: TGTGCCAGCAGCAGGGAGAACTATGGCTACACCTTC. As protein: CASSRENYGYTF.

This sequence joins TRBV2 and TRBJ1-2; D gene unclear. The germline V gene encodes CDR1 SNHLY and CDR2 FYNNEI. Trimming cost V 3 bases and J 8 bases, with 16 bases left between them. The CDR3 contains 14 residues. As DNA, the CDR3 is TGTGCCAGCAGTGATTCGGCCCGCGGAGAGGGCTACACCTTC. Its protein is CASSDSARGEGYTF. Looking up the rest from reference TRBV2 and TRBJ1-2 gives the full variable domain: EPEVTQTPSHQVTQMGQEVILRCVPISNHLYFYWYRQILGQKVEFLVSFYNNEISEKSEIFDDQFSVERPDGSNFTLKIRSTKLEDSAMYFCASSDSARGEGYTFGSGTRLTVV.

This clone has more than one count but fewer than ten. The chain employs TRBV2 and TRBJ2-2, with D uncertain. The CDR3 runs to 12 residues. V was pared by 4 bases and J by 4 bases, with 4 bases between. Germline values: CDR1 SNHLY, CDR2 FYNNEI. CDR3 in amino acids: CASSGGTGELFF. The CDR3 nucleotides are TGTGCCAGCAGTGGGGGCACCGGGGAGCTGTTTTTT.

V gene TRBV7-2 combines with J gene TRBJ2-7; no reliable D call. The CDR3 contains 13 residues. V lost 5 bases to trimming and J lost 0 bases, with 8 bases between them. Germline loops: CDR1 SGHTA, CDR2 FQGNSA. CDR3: CASSRGYSYEQYF. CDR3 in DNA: TGTGCCAGCAGCAGAGGTTACTCCTACGAGCAGTACTTC.

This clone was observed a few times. The CDR3 loop is CATQRRAVTSGGAQYF. CDR3 sequence (DNA): TGTGCCACCCAGCGCAGGGCTGTGACTAGCGGGGGGGCCCAGTACTTC. This chain links TRBV7-8 with TRBJ2-5; TRBD2 matches at 14 bases. Germline values: CDR1 SGHVS, CDR2 FQNEAQ. This CDR3 contains 16 residues. V was pared by 10 bases and J by 9 bases, with 16 bases of the junction left unmatched.

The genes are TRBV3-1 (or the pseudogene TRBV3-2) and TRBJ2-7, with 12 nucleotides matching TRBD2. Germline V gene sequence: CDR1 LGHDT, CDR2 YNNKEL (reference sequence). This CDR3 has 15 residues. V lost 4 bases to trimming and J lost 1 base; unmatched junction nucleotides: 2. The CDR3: CASSRGTSGSYEQYF. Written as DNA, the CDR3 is TGTGCCAGCAGCCGCGGGACTAGCGGGTCCTACGAGCAGTACTTC.

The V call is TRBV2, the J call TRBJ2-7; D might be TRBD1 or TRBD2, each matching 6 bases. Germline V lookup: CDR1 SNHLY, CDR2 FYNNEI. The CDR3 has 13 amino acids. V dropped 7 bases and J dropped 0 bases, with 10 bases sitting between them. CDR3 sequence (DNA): TGTGCCAGCACCCCGGGGGCCTCCTACGAGCAGTACTTC. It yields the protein CASTPGASYEQYF.

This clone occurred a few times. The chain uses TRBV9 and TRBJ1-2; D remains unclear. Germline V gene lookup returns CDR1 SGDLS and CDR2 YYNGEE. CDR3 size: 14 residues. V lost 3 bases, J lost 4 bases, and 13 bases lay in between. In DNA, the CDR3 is TGTGCCAGCAGCGCAGAAGACGGCTTCTATGGCTACACCTTC. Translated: CASSAEDGFYGYTF.

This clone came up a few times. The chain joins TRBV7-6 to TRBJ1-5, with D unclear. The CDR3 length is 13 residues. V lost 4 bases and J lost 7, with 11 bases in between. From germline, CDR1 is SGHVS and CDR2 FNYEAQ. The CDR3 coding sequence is TGTGCCAGCAGCTCCTCCCCTGGCCAGCCCCAGCATTTT. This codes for CASSSSPGQPQHF.